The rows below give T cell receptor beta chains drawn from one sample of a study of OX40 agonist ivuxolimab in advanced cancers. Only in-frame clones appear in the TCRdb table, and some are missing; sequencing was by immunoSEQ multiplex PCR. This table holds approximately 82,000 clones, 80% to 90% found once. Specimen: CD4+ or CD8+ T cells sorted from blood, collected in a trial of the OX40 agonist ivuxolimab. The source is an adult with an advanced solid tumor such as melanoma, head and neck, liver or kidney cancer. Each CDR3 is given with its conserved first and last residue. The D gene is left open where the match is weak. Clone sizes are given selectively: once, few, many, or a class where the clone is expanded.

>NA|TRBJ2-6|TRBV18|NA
CASSPKRIGSGANVLTF
TGTGCCAGCTCACCAAAAAGGATCGGCTCTGGGGCCAACGTCCTGACTTTC
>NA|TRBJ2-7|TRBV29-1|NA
CSVLWEYEQYF
TGCAGCGTTCTATGGGAATACGAGCAGTACTTC
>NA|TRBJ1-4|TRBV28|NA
CASSFFRNEKLFF
TGTGCCAGCAGTTTTTTCAGGAATGAAAAACTGTTTTTT
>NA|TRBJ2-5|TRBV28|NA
CASRGSGTWETQYF
TGTGCCAGCAGGGGCAGTGGGACCTGGGAGACCCAGTACTTC
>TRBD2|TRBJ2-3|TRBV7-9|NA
CASSSLRGSNTQYF
TGTGCCAGCAGCTCTCTGCGGGGGTCAAATACGCAGTATTTT
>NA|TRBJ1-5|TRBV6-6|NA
CASSWDQDQPQHF
TGTGCCAGCAGCTGGGACCAGGATCAGCCCCAGCATTTT
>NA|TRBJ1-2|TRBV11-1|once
CASSSGDGYGYTF
TGTGCCAGCAGCTCTGGGGACGGCTATGGCTACACCTTC
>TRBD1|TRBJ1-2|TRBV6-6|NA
CASSYDRANYGYTF
TGTGCCAGCAGTTACGACAGGGCCAACTATGGCTACACCTTC
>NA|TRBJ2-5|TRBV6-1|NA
CASPSRESGGETQYF
TGTGCCAGCCCCTCGAGGGAGTCCGGCGGAGAGACCCAGTACTTC
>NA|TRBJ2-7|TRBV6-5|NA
CASSYSYPTVSYEQYF
TGTGCCAGCAGTTACTCGTATCCGACAGTTTCCTACGAGCAGTACTTC
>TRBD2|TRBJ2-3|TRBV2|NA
CASSPGLVADTQYF
TGTGCCAGCAGTCCAGGACTAGTTGCAGATACGCAGTATTTT
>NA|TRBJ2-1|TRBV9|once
CASTPGDFYNEQFF
TGTGCCAGCACCCCGGGGGACTTCTACAATGAGCAGTTCTTC
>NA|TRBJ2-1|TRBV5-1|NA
CASSVGGVYNEQFF
TGCGCCAGCAGCGTCGGCGGGGTGTACAATGAGCAGTTCTTC
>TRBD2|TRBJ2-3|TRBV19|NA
CASRRLAGGTDTQYF
TGTGCCAGTAGGAGACTAGCGGGCGGCACAGATACGCAGTATTTT
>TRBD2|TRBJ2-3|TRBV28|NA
CASSSSGRGSTDTQYF
TGTGCCAGCAGTTCTAGCGGGAGGGGTAGCACAGATACGCAGTATTTT
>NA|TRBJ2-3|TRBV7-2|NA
CASSSPGGSADSTDTQYF
TGTGCCAGCAGCTCCCCCGGAGGGAGCGCAGACTCTACAGATACGCAGTATTTT
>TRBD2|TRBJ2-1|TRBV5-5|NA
CASSGSSGRLSYNEQFF
TGTGCCAGCAGCGGATCTAGCGGGAGGCTCTCCTACAATGAGCAGTTCTTC
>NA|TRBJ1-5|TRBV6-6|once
CASRGVGNQPQHF
TGTGCCAGCCGCGGGGTCGGCAATCAGCCCCAGCATTTT
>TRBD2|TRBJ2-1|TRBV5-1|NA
CASSSRLAGVNEQFF
TGCGCCAGCAGCTCCCGACTAGCGGGGGTGAATGAGCAGTTCTTC
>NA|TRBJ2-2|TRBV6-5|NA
CASSYSIQMNTGELFF
TGTGCCAGCAGTTACTCGATACAGATGAACACCGGGGAGCTGTTTTTT
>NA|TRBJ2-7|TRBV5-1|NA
CASSLEGSHEQYF
TGCGCCAGCAGCTTGGAAGGCAGCCACGAGCAGTACTTC
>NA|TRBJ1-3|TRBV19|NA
CASSPGHSGNTIYF
TGTGCCAGTAGTCCGGGTCACTCTGGAAACACCATATATTTT
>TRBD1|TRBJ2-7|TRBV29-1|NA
CSAGGGQGYEQYF
TGCAGCGCCGGCGGGGGACAGGGGTACGAGCAGTACTTC
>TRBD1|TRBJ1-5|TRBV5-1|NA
CASSLEQGEGPQHF
TGCGCCAGCAGCTTGGAACAGGGGGAAGGGCCCCAGCATTTT
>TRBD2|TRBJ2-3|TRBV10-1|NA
CASSEGGGTDTQYF
TGCGCCAGCAGTGAGGGGGGGGGCACAGATACGCAGTATTTT
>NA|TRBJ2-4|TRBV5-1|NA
CASRAGYRSGGNIQYF
TGCGCCAGCCGGGCGGGGTATAGGTCTGGGGGAAACATTCAGTACTTC
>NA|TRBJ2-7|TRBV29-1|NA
CSVDAGHGYEQYF
TGCAGCGTTGATGCGGGACACGGCTACGAGCAGTACTTC
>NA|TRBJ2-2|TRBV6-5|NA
CASRAFGGLTGELFF
TGTGCCAGCAGGGCCTTCGGGGGTCTGACCGGGGAGCTGTTTTTT
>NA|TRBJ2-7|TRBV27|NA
CASGQADRRPGEQYF
TGTGCCAGCGGTCAAGCCGACAGGCGTCCGGGGGAGCAGTACTTC
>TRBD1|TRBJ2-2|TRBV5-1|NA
CASSSRTGDTGELFF
TGCGCCAGCAGCTCCCGGACAGGCGATACCGGGGAGCTGTTTTTT
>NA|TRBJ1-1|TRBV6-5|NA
CASSYSVSENTEAFF
TGTGCCAGCAGTTACTCGGTGTCAGAGAACACTGAAGCTTTCTTT
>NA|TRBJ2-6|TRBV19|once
CASSMRGAGANVLTF
TGTGCCAGTAGTATGAGGGGAGCTGGGGCCAACGTCCTGACTTTC
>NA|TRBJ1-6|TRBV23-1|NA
CASTPDSPLYNSPLHF
TGCGCCAGCACTCCGGACAGCCCCCTCTATAATTCACCCCTCCACTTT
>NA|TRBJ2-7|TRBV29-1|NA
CSVFGSYEQYF
TGCAGCGTCTTCGGCTCCTACGAGCAGTACTTC
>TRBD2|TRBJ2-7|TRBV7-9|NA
CASSPPSGSYEQYF
TGTGCCAGCAGCCCCCCTAGCGGATCCTACGAGCAGTACTTC
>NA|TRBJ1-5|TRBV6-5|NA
CASSYSHTANQPQHF
TGTGCCAGCAGTTACTCCCACACAGCCAATCAGCCCCAGCATTTT
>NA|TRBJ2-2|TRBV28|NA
CATNRGSNTGELFF
TGTGCCACCAATAGGGGGAGTAACACCGGGGAGCTGTTTTTT
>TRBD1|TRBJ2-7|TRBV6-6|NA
CASSQGAEQYF
TGTGCCAGCAGCCAGGGGGCTGAGCAGTACTTC
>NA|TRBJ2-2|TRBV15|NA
CATSRELTGELFF
TGTGCCACCAGCAGAGAACTCACCGGGGAGCTGTTTTTT
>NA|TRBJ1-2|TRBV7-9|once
CASRAGRGYGGYTF
TGTGCCAGCAGAGCCGGGAGGGGCTACGGTGGCTACACCTTC
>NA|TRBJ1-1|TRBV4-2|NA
CASSQVSQGNTEAFF
TGTGCCAGCAGCCAGGTATCACAGGGGAACACTGAAGCTTTCTTT
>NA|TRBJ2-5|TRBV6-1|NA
CAGGQHQETQYF
TGTGCCGGAGGACAGCACCAAGAGACCCAGTACTTC
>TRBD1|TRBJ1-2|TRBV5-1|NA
CASSLTGGSGYTF
TGCGCCAGCAGCTTGACAGGGGGCTCTGGCTACACCTTC
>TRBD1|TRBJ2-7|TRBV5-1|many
CASSLVQGHEQYF
TGCGCCAGCAGCTTGGTACAGGGGCACGAGCAGTACTTC
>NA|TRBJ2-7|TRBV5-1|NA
CASSLYSSYEQYF
TGCGCCAGCAGCTTGTACAGCAGCTACGAGCAGTACTTC
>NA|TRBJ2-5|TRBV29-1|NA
CSVDDPRRNSKTQYF
TGCAGCGTCGACGACCCCCGGAGGAACTCGAAGACCCAGTACTTC
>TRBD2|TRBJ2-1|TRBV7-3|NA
CASSFLAGGPYEQFF
TGTGCCAGCAGCTTCTTAGCGGGAGGGCCCTATGAGCAGTTCTTC
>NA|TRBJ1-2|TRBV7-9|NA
CASRWLRHGYTF
TGTGCCAGCAGGTGGTTACGCCATGGCTACACCTTC
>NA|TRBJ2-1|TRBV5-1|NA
CASSLVGASSYNEQFF
TGCGCCAGCAGCTTGGTGGGGGCGAGCTCCTACAATGAGCAGTTCTTC
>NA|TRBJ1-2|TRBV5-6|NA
CASSLARRTVVYGYTF
TGTGCCAGCAGCTTGGCCAGGAGGACAGTTGTGTATGGCTACACCTTC
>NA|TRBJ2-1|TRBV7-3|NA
CASRATRQDEQFF
TGTGCCAGCAGGGCTACCCGCCAGGATGAGCAGTTCTTC
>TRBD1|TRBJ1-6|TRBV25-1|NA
CASSEGGAGGDHSPLHF
TGTGCCAGCAGTGAAGGTGGGGCAGGGGGCGATCATTCACCCCTCCACTTT
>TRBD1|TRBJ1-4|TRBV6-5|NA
CASSYSTGDEKLFF
TGTGCCAGCAGTTACTCGACAGGGGATGAAAAACTGTTTTTT
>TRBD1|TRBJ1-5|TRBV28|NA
CASSFPDRSYYSNQPQHF
TGTGCCAGCAGTTTTCCGGACAGGTCCTATTATAGCAATCAGCCCCAGCATTTT
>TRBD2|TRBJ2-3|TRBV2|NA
CASGPGGADTQYF
TGTGCCAGCGGGCCGGGAGGGGCAGATACGCAGTATTTT
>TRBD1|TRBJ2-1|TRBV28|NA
CASRRLDRGNEQFF
TGTGCCAGCAGACGACTAGACAGGGGCAATGAGCAGTTCTTC
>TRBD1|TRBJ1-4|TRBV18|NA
CASSQTGGEGEKLFF
TGTGCCAGCTCACAGACAGGGGGCGAAGGTGAAAAACTGTTTTTT
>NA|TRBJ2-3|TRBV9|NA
CASKPGPTSTDTQYF
TGTGCCAGCAAACCCGGGCCTACTAGCACAGATACGCAGTATTTT
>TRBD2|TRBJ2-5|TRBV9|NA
CASSPSGSGRGETQYF
TGTGCCAGCAGCCCCAGCGGTAGCGGGAGGGGGGAGACCCAGTACTTC
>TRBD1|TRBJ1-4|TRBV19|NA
CASSKGPGQGDEKLFF
TGTGCCAGTAGTAAGGGACCGGGACAGGGAGATGAAAAACTGTTTTTT